Following are 21 T cell receptor beta chains from one sample sequenced in a study of blood T cell repertoires in COVID-19. Some clones are missing from TCRdb's copy, which holds only in-frame ones; the method was immunoSEQ multiplex PCR. The table lists nearly 350,000 clones, about 88% of them singletons, with roughly 1% in the top ten. Sequencing used PBMCs or T cells enriched from blood (not recorded which). Source of these receptors: a young woman who had recovered from COVID-19.

The chain recombines TRBV11-3 with TRBJ2-1, with D possibly TRBD1 on 6 matching bases. The CDR3 length is 14 residues. In germline, CDR1 is SGHNT, CDR2 YENEEA. Trimming removed 1 base from V and 4 bases from J, with 8 bases in between. CDR3 sequence (DNA): TGTGCCAGCAGCTTAGGGGACACTTACAATGAGCAGTTCTTC. Protein product: CASSLGDTYNEQFF.

The chain couples TRBV5-1 to TRBJ1-1; no reliable D call. The CDR3 is 14 amino acids. CDR1 and CDR2 from the germline V gene are SGHRS and YFSETQ. Trimming pared 0 bases from V and 5 bases from J, leaving 11 bases between. The CDR3 coding sequence is TGCGCCAGCAGCTTGGATCGTAGATGGACTGAAGCTTTCTTT. This sequence encodes CASSLDRRWTEAFF.

This clone appeared a few times. V and J are TRBV25-1 and TRBJ1-6; D is perhaps TRBD1 (6 bases). Trimming removed 0 bases from V and 7 bases from J, with 13 bases in between. This CDR3 is built from 16 residues. Germline V CDR1 and CDR2: MGHDK, SYGVNS. CDR3 nucleotides: TGTGCCAGCAGTGAATATGGGGGGGCCGGGAATTCACCCCTCCACTTT. Its translation: CASSEYGGAGNSPLHF. The whole variable domain, remainder taken from reference TRBV25-1 and TRBJ1-6, is EADIYQTPRYLVIGTGKKITLECSQTMGHDKMYWYQQDPGMELHLIHYSYGVNSTEKGDLSSESTVSRIRTEHFPLTLESARPSHTSQYLCASSEYGGAGNSPLHFGNGTRLTVT.

This clone has a single count. This sequence joins TRBV3-1 (or the pseudogene TRBV3-2) and TRBJ2-1; 9 bases line up with TRBD2. After removal of 7 bases from V and 7 bases from J, the junction contained 8 bases not matched to a gene. The CDR3 is 14 residues long. Germline lookup yields CDR1 LGHDT and CDR2 YNNKEL (reference sequence). The CDR3 is CASNRRGGGNEQFF. CDR3 DNA: TGTGCCAGCAACCGGCGGGGGGGCGGAAATGAGCAGTTCTTC.

The genes are TRBV5-1 and TRBJ2-6; the match to TRBD2 covers 7 bases. This CDR3 is built from 17 residues. J was trimmed by 4 bases and V by 0 bases; bases with no gene match: 7. Looked up from germline, CDR1 is SGHRS and CDR2 is YFSETQ. The CDR3 nucleotides read TGCGCCAGCAGCTTGGTCGGGGGGACTTCAGGGGCCAACGTCCTGACTTTC. Translation gives CASSLVGGTSGANVLTF.

The V gene is TRBV10-2, the J gene TRBJ1-1, with a weak D call TRBD1 (5 bases). Trimming removed 3 bases from V and 1 base from J, with 6 bases in between. The CDR3 extends over 13 amino acids. Germline CDR1 reads WSHSY; CDR2 reads SAAADI. The CDR3 bases are TGCGCCAGCAGTGATCAGGGGAACACTGAAGCTTTCTTT. This codes for CASSDQGNTEAFF.

The chain combines TRBV6-4 with TRBJ1-4; D possibly corresponds to TRBD1 (6 bases). V dropped 4 bases and J dropped 0 bases, with 12 bases sitting between them. Germline-derived CDR1 and CDR2 are MRHNA and SNTAGT. The CDR3 runs 16 residues. The CDR3 reads CASSVSGGATNEKLFF. DNA of the CDR3: TGTGCCAGCAGTGTCTCTGGGGGCGCAACTAATGAAAAACTGTTTTTT.

The gene calls are TRBV30 and TRBJ1-5, with TRBD1 matching 8 bases. V trimming: 5 bases; J trimming: 6 bases; junction bases outside the gene matches: 6. CDR1 and CDR2 (germline): GTSNPN, SVGIG (reference sequence). This CDR3 has 13 residues. Here the CDR3 DNA reads TGTGCCTGGGGCACAGGGGGATTTCAGCCCCAGCATTTT. Its translation: CAWGTGGFQPQHF. Drawing the rest from reference TRBV30 and TRBJ1-5, the complete variable domain is SQTIHQWPATLVQPVGSPLSLECTVEGTSNPNLYWYRQAAGRGLQLLFYSVGIGQISSEVPQNLSASRPQDRQFILSSKKLLLSDSGFYLCAWGTGGFQPQHFGDGTRLSIL.

The chain is built from TRBV10-3 and TRBJ1-1; a possible D gene is TRBD1 (5 bases). Germline-derived CDR1 and CDR2 are ENHRY and SYGVKD. The V end lost 6 bases, the J end lost 5 bases, and 16 bases lay between the germline ends. This CDR3 contains 14 residues. The CDR3 region is CAIRPGSGWTEAFF. The CDR3 DNA reads as TGTGCCATCAGACCAGGGTCCGGTTGGACTGAAGCTTTCTTT.

This chain links TRBV25-1 with TRBJ1-1; D not certain. Germline-derived CDR1 and CDR2 are MGHDK and SYGVNS. Trimming took 4 bases from V and 2 from J, leaving 8 bases between them. The CDR3 extends over 13 amino acids. The CDR3 DNA is TGTGCCAGCAGTGGACGGGGTAACACTGAAGCTTTCTTT. Amino acids: CASSGRGNTEAFF.

This chain joins TRBV6-1 and TRBJ2-7; weak D call: TRBD2 (5 bases). The CDR3 consists of 15 residues. The V end lost 6 bases, the J end lost 0 bases, and 15 bases lay between the germline ends. The germline gives CDR1 MNHNS, CDR2 SASEGT. The CDR3 is CASRLRGSSSYEQYF. The DNA for the CDR3 is TGTGCCAGCAGATTACGGGGATCCTCCTCCTACGAGCAGTACTTC.

The CDR3 here is CASSPSRQGAAFF. For the CDR3, the DNA is TGTGCCAGCAGTCCCTCCCGACAGGGAGCCGCTTTCTTT. The chain couples TRBV6-5 to TRBJ1-1; 7 nucleotides line up with TRBD1. The V gene's germline CDR1 is MNHEY and CDR2 SVGAGI. V lost 5 bases and J lost 11; bases outside the gene matches: 11. The CDR3 has 13 residues.

The CDR3 is CASSPSTGEASPLHF. The CDR3 region has the DNA TGTGCCAGCTCACCATCGACAGGGGAGGCTTCACCCCTCCACTTT. The chain carries TRBV18 and TRBJ1-6; 8 bases line up with TRBD1. Germline trimming cut 2 bases from V and 9 bases from J; bases unmatched to any gene: 6. Germline V gene lookup returns CDR1 KGHSH and CDR2 LQKENI. The CDR3 extends over 15 amino acids.

This chain joins TRBV10-3 and TRBJ2-7; D perhaps matches TRBD1 (6 bases). The CDR3 totals 16 residues. Germline V lookup: CDR1 ENHRY, CDR2 SYGVKD. Deletions cut 0 bases from V and 0 bases from J, with 12 bases between. The CDR3 loop is CAISESKTGSSYEQYF. CDR3 nucleotide sequence: TGTGCCATCAGTGAGTCGAAGACAGGAAGCTCCTACGAGCAGTACTTC.

The rearrangement uses TRBV5-1 and TRBJ1-1; the match to TRBD1 covers 8 bases. This CDR3 has 16 amino acids. In germline, CDR1 is SGHRS, CDR2 YFSETQ. Losses at the gene ends were 4 bases for V and 1 base for J; bases not matched to a gene: 9. CDR3 protein: CASSPGQGRPNTEAFF. The CDR3 DNA reads TGCGCCAGCAGCCCAGGACAGGGAAGGCCGAACACTGAAGCTTTCTTT.

The V and J genes are TRBV10-1 and TRBJ2-3; 10 nucleotides line up with TRBD2. Germline assignment: CDR1 WNHNN and CDR2 SYGVQD (reference sequence). Trimming removed 4 bases from V and 2 bases from J; junction bases left unmatched: 6. This CDR3 contains 16 residues. CDR3 region: CASSGLAGAITDTQYF. The CDR3 DNA is TGCGCCAGCAGTGGGCTAGCGGGGGCGATCACAGATACGCAGTATTTT.

The J gene is TRBJ2-1, the V gene TRBV3-1 (or the pseudogene TRBV3-2), with D unclear. The CDR3 totals 11 residues. Trimming removed 1 base from V and 10 bases from J, with 5 bases in between. Germline lookup yields CDR1 LGHDT and CDR2 YNNKEL (reference sequence). The CDR3 spells CASSQAKEQFF. The CDR3, as DNA: TGTGCCAGCAGCCAAGCCAAAGAGCAGTTCTTC.

This chain links TRBV24-1 with TRBJ2-3, with D possibly being TRBD1 (6 bases). Per germline, CDR1 KGHDR and CDR2 SFDVKD. This CDR3 contains 13 residues. V shed 9 bases and J shed 7 bases, with 16 bases lying between them. The DNA of the CDR3 is TGTGCCACCGGGACACCCGGGGTTAATACGCAGTATTTT. Protein: CATGTPGVNTQYF.

The chain has TRBV11-3 and TRBJ2-7; perhaps TRBD2 as D (7 bases). Germline V lookup: CDR1 SGHNT, CDR2 YENEEA. The CDR3 sequence is 18 residues long. Trimming removed 0 bases from V and 1 base from J, with 19 bases in between. The CDR3 nucleotides read TGTGCCAGCAGCTTAGATGGGGACGCGGGGGCCCAGTCCTACGAGCAGTACTTC. This encodes CASSLDGDAGAQSYEQYF.

This CDR3 reads CASSLGSRGSKEKLFF. In DNA, the CDR3 is TGTGCCAGCAGCTTAGGCTCAAGGGGGAGTAAGGAAAAACTGTTTTTT. The V call is TRBV7-6, the J call TRBJ1-4; tentative D call: TRBD1 (6 bases). The germline V and J ends were trimmed by 1 base and 8 bases, with 17 bases remaining between them. Germline V gives CDR1 SGHVS, CDR2 FNYEAQ. CDR3 length: 16 residues.

The chain carries TRBV6-6 and TRBJ2-3; TRBD1 matches 7 bases. Germline trimming cut 2 bases from V and 0 bases from J; bases unmatched to any gene: 5. The germline CDR1 and CDR2 sequences are MNHNY and SVGAGI (reference sequence). This CDR3 is built from 16 residues. CDR3 bases: TGTGCCAGCAGTTACCGACAGGGTCCTAGCACAGATACGCAGTATTTT. Protein sequence: CASSYRQGPSTDTQYF.